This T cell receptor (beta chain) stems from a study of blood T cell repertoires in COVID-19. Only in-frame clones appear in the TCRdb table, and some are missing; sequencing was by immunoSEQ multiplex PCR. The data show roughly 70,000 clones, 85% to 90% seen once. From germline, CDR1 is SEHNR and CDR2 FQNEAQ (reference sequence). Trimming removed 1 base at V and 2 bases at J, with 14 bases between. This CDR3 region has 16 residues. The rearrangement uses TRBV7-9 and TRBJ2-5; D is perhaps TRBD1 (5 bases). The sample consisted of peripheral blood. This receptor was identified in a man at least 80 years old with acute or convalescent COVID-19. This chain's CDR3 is CASSLGVGRAQETQYF. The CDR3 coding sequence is TGTGCCAGCAGCTTAGGTGTGGGCAGGGCACAAGAGACCCAGTACTTC.